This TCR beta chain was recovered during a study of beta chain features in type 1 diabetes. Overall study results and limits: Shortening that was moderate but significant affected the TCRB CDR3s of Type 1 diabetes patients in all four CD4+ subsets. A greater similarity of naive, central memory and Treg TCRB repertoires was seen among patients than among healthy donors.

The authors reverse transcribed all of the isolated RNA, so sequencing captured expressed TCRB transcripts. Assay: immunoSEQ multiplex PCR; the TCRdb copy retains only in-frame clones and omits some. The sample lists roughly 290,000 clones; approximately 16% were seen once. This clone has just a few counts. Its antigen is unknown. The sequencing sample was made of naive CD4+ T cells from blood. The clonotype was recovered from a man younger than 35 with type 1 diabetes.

In nucleotides, the CDR3 is TGTGCCAGCAGCTCGAGGGTAGCGGGGGCCTACGAGCAGTACTTC. As protein: CASSSRVAGAYEQYF. V gene TRBV7-2 combines with J gene TRBJ2-7; 9 bases map to TRBD2. From germline, CDR1 is SGHTA and CDR2 FQGNSA. V shed 4 bases, J shed 2 bases, and the junction held 6 bases outside the gene matches. There are 15 residues in the CDR3. The full variable domain, in which reference TRBV7-2 and TRBJ2-7 provide the parts outside the CDR3, is GAGVSQSPSNKVTEKGKDVELRCDPISGHTALYWYRQSLGQGLEFLIYFQGNSAPDKSGLPSDRFSAERTGGSVSTLTIQRTQQEDSAVYLCASSSRVAGAYEQYFGPGTRLTVT.